Below, 11 T cell receptor beta chains from the same sample are listed, as sequenced in a study of blood T cells in healthy people across ages. A second PCR of about 7 to 12 cycles used a sample-barcoded 5' primer and a J-beta primer mix. In TCRdb, the 5' RACE reads were re-called with MiXCR into one record per CDR3 protein. The sample contains some 920,000 distinct CDR3 sequences, roughly half of which appear only once. The sample was blood. Source of these receptors: a woman aged 60-75 years in good health.

This clonotype turned up a few times. The chain recombines TRBV6-5 with TRBJ2-7; 8 bases match TRBD2. This CDR3 spans 16 amino acids. CDR1 and CDR2 (germline): MNHEY, SVGAGI. J lost 3 bases, V lost 6 bases, and 13 bases had no gene match. The CDR3 bases are TGTGCCAGCAGAACAACGGGACTAGGGGTTTTCTACGAGCAGTACTTC. It is translated as CASRTTGLGVFYEQYF.

This clonotype was seen a single time. The junction and the germline gene differ at one end; a read error may be behind it. The chain combines TRBV15 with TRBJ2-3, with 7 positions matching TRBD2. The CDR3 has 17 amino acids. Germline V gene sequence: CDR1 LNHNV, CDR2 YYDKDF (reference sequence). The CDR3 DNA reads as TGTGCCACCGGGACGTTGTTAGCGGGCGAAAACACAGGTACGCAGTATTTT. As protein: CATGTLLAGENTGTQYF.

Details on this clonotype: With a much larger clone just one base away, this may be a read error. The rearrangement links TRBV12-3 or TRBV12-4 to TRBJ2-3, with D perhaps TRBD2 (5 bases). This CDR3 spans 15 amino acids. The V end was cut by 5 bases, the J end by 4 bases, with 16 bases between. CDR3 sequence reads: CASSLRTASADTQYF. CDR3 bases: TGTGCCAGCAGTCTGCGGACTGCCAGTGCAGATACGCAGTATTTT.

This clonotype was recorded once. V is TRBV25-1 and J is TRBJ2-3, with D hard to call. This CDR3 is built from 14 residues. Germline CDR1 and CDR2: MGHDK and SYGVNS. Trimming stripped 1 base from V and 1 base from J, with 6 bases between. In DNA form, the CDR3 reads TGTGCCAGCAGTGAATTGGCAGGCACAGATACGCAGTATTTT. This encodes CASSELAGTDTQYF.

This chain joins TRBV7-2 and TRBJ2-1, with a tentative D call TRBD2 (6 bases). Germline-derived CDR1 and CDR2 are SGHTA and FQGNSA. V was pared by 3 bases and J by 0 bases, with 15 bases between. The CDR3 has 17 residues. CDR3 bases: TGTGCCAGCAGCTTGAAAATCGGGAGTGACTCCTACAATGAGCAGTTCTTC. It translates to CASSLKIGSDSYNEQFF.

The genes are TRBV12-3 or TRBV12-4 and TRBJ2-2, with D possibly TRBD2 on 5 matching bases. V shed 7 bases and J shed 3 bases, with 15 bases lying between them. CDR3 length: 15 residues. The CDR3 region has the DNA TGTGCCAGCACCCAAAGCGCTAGCCACACCGGGGAGCTGTTTTTT. It is translated as CASTQSASHTGELFF.

This clonotype was observed a single time. V and J are TRBV4-3 and TRBJ1-4; 9 nucleotides match TRBD1. J was trimmed by 6 bases and V by 3 bases; bases with no gene match: 8. Germline-derived CDR1 and CDR2 are LGHNA and YSLEER. The CDR3 spans 16 residues. The CDR3 DNA is TGCGCCAGCAGCCAGGACAGGGGAGGGGGGGATGAAAAACTGTTTTTT. Translating gives CASSQDRGGGDEKLFF.

The V gene is TRBV29-1, the J gene TRBJ1-2; D is undetermined. Germline V gene sequence: CDR1 SQVTM, CDR2 ANQGSEA. The germline V and J ends were trimmed by 5 bases and 8 bases, with 12 bases remaining between them. The CDR3 has 11 residues. The CDR3 nucleotides read TGCAGCGTTCCTGGGGTTGACGGCTACACCTTC. Translating it yields CSVPGVDGYTF.

The chain employs TRBV20-1 and TRBJ2-1; TRBD1 might be the D (5 bases). This CDR3 has 13 residues. With 2 bases removed from V and 13 bases from J, the gap between germline ends came to 18 bases. Germline V gives CDR1 DFQATT, CDR2 SNEGSKA (reference sequence). The CDR3 nucleotides read TGCAGTGCTAGACAGGGTTCGGGTGAGACCCAGTTCTTC. Amino acid sequence: CSARQGSGETQFF.

This clonotype was counted between two and nine times. The J gene is TRBJ1-2, the V gene TRBV12-3 or TRBV12-4; D call uncertain. The V end lost 9 bases, the J end lost 4 bases, and 6 bases lay between the germline ends. This CDR3 spans 10 amino acids. CDR3 region: CASYSYGYTF. CDR3 in DNA: TGTGCCAGTTATAGCTATGGCTACACCTTC.

Concerning this clonotype: Relative to the germline gene, one junction end is altered; a read error may explain this. The V call is TRBV6-2 or TRBV6-3, the J call TRBJ2-1; the match to TRBD2 covers 10 bases. The CDR3 is made up of 15 amino acids. CDR1 is MNHEY and CDR2 is SVGEGT in the germline V gene. CDR3 in DNA: TGTGCCAGTAGTTACAGGGTAGCGGGAGGCGGTGAGCAGTTCTTC. As protein: CASSYRVAGGGEQFF.